A single sample is the source of the 28 T cell receptor beta chains below, sequenced in a study of shared clonotypes between healthy human individuals. The repertoire was sequenced with immunoSEQ multiplex PCR; TCRdb's copy has only in-frame clones and lacks some. The table lists 2 million to 2.5 million clones, about 94% of them singletons. Sequencing was done on a sample of naive CD4+ T cells sorted from blood. Subset: CD45RA+ positively selected. The receptors derive from a man between 18 and 29 years old in good health.

The chain carries TRBV28 and TRBJ2-7, with TRBD1 matching 9 bases. Germline trimming cut 3 bases from V and 4 bases from J; bases unmatched to any gene: 4. Germline V gene lookup returns CDR1 MDHEN and CDR2 SYDVKM. The CDR3 totals 14 residues. This CDR3 reads CASSFTGGFYEQYF. DNA of the CDR3: TGTGCCAGCAGTTTTACAGGGGGCTTTTACGAGCAGTACTTC.

This clone has a single count. The genes are TRBV30 and TRBJ1-6; D gene ambiguous. The V end lost 0 bases, the J end lost 6 bases, and 15 bases lay between the germline ends. This CDR3 is built from 16 residues. The V gene's germline CDR1 is GTSNPN and CDR2 SVGIG (reference sequence). CDR3 amino acids: CAWSVGWLTGNSPLHF. The DNA for the CDR3 is TGTGCCTGGAGTGTAGGATGGTTGACGGGTAATTCACCCCTCCACTTT.

V is TRBV5-1 and J is TRBJ1-2; 9 nucleotides line up with TRBD1. V trimming: 4 bases; J trimming: 7 bases; junction bases outside the gene matches: 17. CDR1 and CDR2 from the germline V gene are SGHRS and YFSETQ. The CDR3 is 17 amino acids. The CDR3 loop reads CASSPTKFGQGLSGYTF. The DNA for the CDR3 is TGCGCCAGCAGCCCCACCAAATTCGGACAGGGGCTAAGTGGCTACACCTTC.

V usage is TRBV30 and J usage is TRBJ1-2; TRBD1 matches at 9 bases. The CDR3 covers 12 residues. Germline CDR1 reads GTSNPN; CDR2 reads SVGIG (reference sequence). Trimming at V came to 5 bases and at J to 8 bases, leaving 6 bases not matched to a gene. The CDR3 DNA follows: TGTGCCTGGGGGGGACAGGGACGAGGCTACACCTTC. This codes for CAWGGQGRGYTF.

The chain joins TRBV5-6 to TRBJ1-6; the D gene is possibly TRBD1 (5 bases). The CDR3 loop spans 15 amino acids. Germline lookup yields CDR1 SGHDT and CDR2 YYEEEE. With 6 bases removed from V and 8 bases from J, the gap between germline ends came to 18 bases. The CDR3: CASNTYQGSHSPLHF. In DNA, the CDR3 is TGTGCCAGCAACACTTATCAGGGTTCCCATTCACCCCTCCACTTT.

V and J are TRBV7-9 and TRBJ1-3; no reliable D call. CDR3 length: 13 amino acids. V was shortened by 5 bases and J by 0 bases, with 5 bases between the two germline ends. The V gene's germline CDR1 is SEHNR and CDR2 FQNEAQ (reference sequence). Here the CDR3 reads CASSTSSGNTIYF. In DNA form, the CDR3 reads TGTGCCAGCAGCACGTCCTCTGGAAACACCATATATTTT. Full variable domain (missing parts from reference TRBV7-9 and TRBJ1-3): DTGVSQNPRHKITKRGQNVTFRCDPISEHNRLYWYRQTLGQGPEFLTYFQNEAQLEKSRLLSDRFSAERPKGSFSTLEIQRTEQGDSAMYLCASSTSSGNTIYFGEGSWLTVV.

The rearrangement uses TRBV7-9 and TRBJ2-2, with D possibly called TRBD1 or TRBD2 (5 bases each). The CDR3 totals 13 residues. The germline V gene encodes CDR1 SEHNR and CDR2 FQNEAQ (reference sequence). Trimming shortened V by 3 bases and J by 6 bases, and 8 bases separated the two germline ends. CDR3 coding DNA: TGTGCCAGCAGCTTCCAGGGACCCGGGGAGCTGTTTTTT. Its protein product is CASSFQGPGELFF.

The chain combines TRBV5-1 with TRBJ2-1, with 12 bases identical to TRBD2. From germline, CDR1 is SGHRS and CDR2 YFSETQ. The trim removed 7 bases at V and 8 bases at J, leaving 7 bases unmatched. The CDR3 spans 14 residues. CDR3 amino acids: CASRSSGGVYEQFF. CDR3 in DNA: TGCGCCAGCCGCTCTAGCGGGGGGGTCTATGAGCAGTTCTTC. The full variable domain, with the rest looked up from reference TRBV5-1 and TRBJ2-1, is KAGVTQTPRYLIKTRGQQVTLSCSPISGHRSVSWYQQTPGQGLQFLFEYFSETQRNKGNFPGRFSGRQFSNSRSEMNVSTLELGDSALYLCASRSSGGVYEQFFGPGTRLTVL.

The J gene is TRBJ2-2, the V gene TRBV29-1; D is uncertain. Trimming took off 3 bases at V and 8 bases at J, with 7 bases between the two ends. Germline CDR1 SQVTM, CDR2 ANQGSEA. The CDR3 covers 11 residues. This chain's CDR3 is CSVDNGGELFF. CDR3 DNA sequence: TGCAGCGTTGATAATGGGGGGGAGCTGTTTTTT.

The chain employs TRBV6-1 and TRBJ1-6; maybe TRBD1 (5 bases). Germline V gives CDR1 MNHNS, CDR2 SASEGT. This CDR3 region has 16 residues. Trimming left V 1 base short and J 0 bases short, with 7 bases between. Written as DNA, the CDR3 is TGTGCCAGCAGTGAAGGGGGGGGCTCCTATAATTCACCCCTCCACTTT. The encoded protein is CASSEGGGSYNSPLHF.

This clone has just a few counts. The chain combines TRBV2 with TRBJ1-2, with 9 bases fitting TRBD1. This CDR3 contains 14 residues. Germline values: CDR1 SNHLY, CDR2 FYNNEI. Trimming cost V 8 bases and J 4 bases; bases outside gene matches: 8. CDR3 DNA: TGTGCCAGCGAGCGGGACAGGGTCTCCTATGGCTACACCTTC. This gives the protein CASERDRVSYGYTF.

The chain recombines TRBV14 with TRBJ2-3; tentative D call: TRBD1 (6 bases). V gave up 4 bases and J gave up 4 bases, with 9 bases separating them. CDR3 length: 13 amino acids. Germline V gene lookup returns CDR1 SGHDN and CDR2 FVKESK. The DNA for the CDR3 is TGTGCCAGCAGCCTCAGGGGTTCAGATACGCAGTATTTT. As protein: CASSLRGSDTQYF.

The V and J genes are TRBV5-4 and TRBJ2-7; 9 bases agree with TRBD2. Trimming at V came to 4 bases and at J to 4 bases, leaving 12 bases not matched to a gene. The CDR3 sequence is 16 residues long. Germline lookup yields CDR1 SGHNT and CDR2 YYREEE (reference sequence). The CDR3 DNA reads TGTGCCAGCAGCCGGACAATTCTAGCGGGAACGTACGAGCAGTACTTC. Its protein product is CASSRTILAGTYEQYF. The full variable domain, with the rest looked up from reference TRBV5-4 and TRBJ2-7, is ETGVTQSPTHLIKTRGQQVTLRCSSQSGHNTVSWYQQALGQGPQFIFQYYREEENGRGNFPPRFSGLQFPNYSSELNVNALELDDSALYLCASSRTILAGTYEQYFGPGTRLTVT.

This clone was observed once. The chain links TRBV10-2 to TRBJ2-1; 9 bases map to TRBD2. This CDR3 comprises 15 residues. CDR1 and CDR2 (germline): WSHSY, SAAADI. J gave up 2 bases and V 4 bases, and 3 bases lay outside the gene matches. In DNA form, the CDR3 reads TGCGCCAGCAGTGCTAGCGGGGTGCCCTACAATGAGCAGTTCTTC. It encodes CASSASGVPYNEQFF.

The chain combines TRBV28 with TRBJ1-4; TRBD1 matches 9 bases. The CDR3 sequence is 18 residues long. After removal of 1 base from V and 0 bases from J, the junction contained 6 bases not matched to a gene. Germline CDR1 MDHEN, CDR2 SYDVKM. This CDR3 reads CASSLYRGQGTTNEKLFF. The CDR3 DNA reads TGTGCCAGCAGTTTATATCGGGGACAGGGCACAACTAATGAAAAACTGTTTTTT.

The chain recombines TRBV29-1 with TRBJ1-1, with TRBD1 matching 8 bases. CDR1 and CDR2 from the germline V gene are SQVTM and ANQGSEA. The CDR3 is 14 amino acids. Trimming removed 6 bases from V and 4 bases from J; junction bases left unmatched: 10. The CDR3 region has the DNA TGCAGCGTGACCGACAGGGGCCTGTTCACTGAAGCTTTCTTT. It specifies CSVTDRGLFTEAFF.

J is TRBJ2-3 and V is TRBV25-1; D remains unclear. The CDR3 runs 15 residues. V dropped 4 bases and J dropped 5 bases, with 16 bases sitting between them. Germline values: CDR1 MGHDK, CDR2 SYGVNS. The CDR3 nucleotides are TGTGCCAGCAGTGGACTGTGGCAGAAGAGAGATACGCAGTATTTT. Amino acid sequence: CASSGLWQKRDTQYF.

The chain couples TRBV5-4 to TRBJ1-6, with a weak D call TRBD1 (5 bases). Trimming pared 0 bases from V and 11 bases from J, leaving 12 bases between. The CDR3 is 14 residues long. Germline values: CDR1 SGHNT, CDR2 YYREEE (reference sequence). CDR3 coding DNA: TGTGCCAGCAGCTTGGGGCAGGGCACAACACCCCTCCACTTT. Translated: CASSLGQGTTPLHF.

The rearrangement joins TRBV14 to TRBJ1-2; tentatively, D is TRBD1 (5 bases). Germline V gene data show CDR1 as SGHDN and CDR2 as FVKESK. The CDR3 runs 15 residues. V was cut by 2 bases and J by 0 bases, with 10 bases left in between. Here the CDR3 reads CASSQTPTANYGYTF. The CDR3, as DNA: TGTGCCAGCAGCCAAACCCCGACAGCTAACTATGGCTACACCTTC.

Points on this clone: The sample has other DNA sequences that encode this CDR3 too. The chain has TRBV10-3 and TRBJ2-2, with TRBD2 matching over 7 bases. Germline assignment: CDR1 ENHRY and CDR2 SYGVKD. V was pared by 7 bases and J by 5 bases, with 1 base of the junction left unmatched. This CDR3 comprises 12 residues. The CDR3 reads CAITGGTGELFF. CDR3 bases: TGTGCCATCACGGGGGGAACCGGGGAGCTGTTTTTT.

V gene TRBV7-2 combines with J gene TRBJ2-7, with a possible D match to TRBD2 (5 bases). Trimming took 4 bases from V and 2 from J, leaving 15 bases between them. Germline V gene data show CDR1 as SGHTA and CDR2 as FQGNSA. The CDR3 has 15 residues. The CDR3 nucleotides read TGTGCCAGCAGCTCCCGACGAACCGGGGCCTACGAGCAGTACTTC. Translation: CASSSRRTGAYEQYF. Complete variable domain (other parts from reference TRBV7-2 and TRBJ2-7): GAGVSQSPSNKVTEKGKDVELRCDPISGHTALYWYRQSLGQGLEFLIYFQGNSAPDKSGLPSDRFSAERTGGSVSTLTIQRTQQEDSAVYLCASSSRRTGAYEQYFGPGTRLTVT.

Details on this clone: Other DNA sequences in this sample translate to the same CDR3. V gene TRBV4-3 combines with J gene TRBJ1-2; D unresolved. Germline assignment: CDR1 LGHNA and CDR2 YSLEER. Trimming cost V 0 bases and J 8 bases, with 10 bases left between them. The CDR3 is 13 residues long. This CDR3 is CASSQDRAYGYTF. The CDR3 coding sequence is TGCGCCAGCAGCCAAGATAGGGCTTACGGCTACACCTTC.

Written as DNA, the CDR3 is TGTGCCAATTCGGGGGGGATTAATGAGCAGTTCTTC. It specifies CANSGGINEQFF. V usage is TRBV10-3 and J usage is TRBJ2-1; 8 bases line up with TRBD2. V gave up 10 bases and J gave up 7 bases; unmatched junction bases: 6. The CDR3 totals 12 residues. Germline CDR1 and CDR2: ENHRY and SYGVKD.

The J gene is TRBJ1-4, the V gene TRBV2, with D possibly being TRBD1 (6 bases). Per germline, CDR1 SNHLY and CDR2 FYNNEI. The CDR3 is 14 residues long. Trimming removed 4 bases at V and 8 bases at J, with 14 bases between. The CDR3 nucleotides read TGTGCCAGCAGTGCGGGCAGGGGTGAAGAAAAACTGTTTTTT. Encoded protein: CASSAGRGEEKLFF.

The chain has TRBV5-1 and TRBJ2-5; possible D gene TRBD1, 6 bases. This CDR3 is built from 14 residues. V was shortened by 3 bases and J by 1 base, with 10 bases between the two germline ends. Germline CDR1 is SGHRS and CDR2 is YFSETQ. CDR3 bases: TGCGCCAGCAGCTGGACAGTTTCCCAAGAGACCCAGTACTTC. This translates into CASSWTVSQETQYF.

J is TRBJ1-3 and V is TRBV7-6; D may be TRBD1 (5 bases). Looked up from germline, CDR1 is SGHVS and CDR2 is FNYEAQ. Trimming removed 2 bases at V and 4 bases at J, with 15 bases between. The CDR3 extends over 16 amino acids. The CDR3 here is CASSLSAKKGGNTIYF. The CDR3 region has the DNA TGTGCCAGCAGCTTATCAGCTAAAAAGGGGGGAAACACCATATATTTT.

The chain links TRBV19 to TRBJ1-5; D gene uncertain. The CDR3 covers 17 residues. V was clipped by 4 bases and J by 1 base, with 17 bases between them. CDR1 is LNHDA and CDR2 is SQIVND in the germline V gene (reference sequence). The DNA of the CDR3 is TGTGCCAGTAGTACGCTGGCGGGCCCTGGGAGCAATCAGCCCCAGCATTTT. Its translation: CASSTLAGPGSNQPQHF.

The CDR3 is CASSLSSGRLPPDTQYF. The CDR3, as DNA: TGTGCCAGCAGCTTATCTTCCGGACGGTTACCCCCAGATACGCAGTATTTT. The chain links TRBV7-2 to TRBJ2-3; D not certain. The CDR3 length is 17 residues. Germline CDR1 is SGHTA and CDR2 is FQGNSA. The V end lost 2 bases, the J end lost 4 bases, and 19 bases lay between the germline ends.